The clone carrying this TCR beta chain was observed a few times. Its antigen is not identified. Regarding time point: pre-sensitization, week 0. Treatment reported: therapeutic diphenylcyclopropenone sensitization with weekly scalp DPC. Losses at the gene ends were 3 bases for V and 6 bases for J; bases not matched to a gene: 6. The CDR3 covers 14 residues. Germline CDR1 is SGHRS and CDR2 is YFSETQ. This entry is derived from a study of human T cells and chemical hapten exposure. Looking at the study overall: A roughly 2 cm by roughly 2 cm inner upper arm patch received 2% DPC for sensitization. All through the roughly 24-week study, the scalp of each patient received diphenylcyclopropenone doses weekly.

Notes on the study in general: TCRs above 1 in 1000 frequency did not change with DPC sensitization.

TCRdb passed the RACE reads through MiXCR, listing each CDR3 protein once. The sample lists 30,000 to 40,000 distinct CDR3 sequences, approximately 7.6% occurring once. The source is a woman aged 50 to 60 with alopecia areata. Some clones in this sample may be carry-over from other donors' samples. This material consisted of whole blood, taken in connection with sensitization to the hapten diphenylcyclopropenone (DPC). V usage is TRBV5-1 and J usage is TRBJ2-7; 10 bases align to TRBD2. DNA for the CDR3: TGCGCCAGCAGCTCCGCTCCTAGCGGGAGCGAGCAGTACTTC. Protein: CASSSAPSGSEQYF.